The 4 T cell receptor beta chains listed next were all sequenced from one sample in a study of CXCR3-negative and CXCR3-positive naive CD8 T cells (dated by TCRdb to about 2019). Broader findings and caveats from the paper: TRB CDR3s from CXCR3-positive naive cells showed higher hydrophobicity (lower Kidera factor 4), lower energy, and higher strength and volume indices than CXCR3-negative naive cells.

Sequenced on a NextSeq 550. The Human TCR Profiling Kit (MiLaboratory) was used to prepare UMI-labeled 5' RACE TRB cDNA libraries. The reads went through TCRdb reprocessing, and each CDR3 protein sequence gets one entry with no DNA. The table for this sample lists roughly 110,000 distinct CDR3 sequences. The leading ten clones occupy about 0.35% of the sample. Their antigen targets remain unknown. Input material: naive CXCR3+ CD8+ T cells from blood. The cell subset or site label for this specimen denotes: CD45RO-CCR7+CD27+CD95- naive CD8+ T cells expressing CXCR3 (TNR3+). The source of these receptors is a human donor in good health. Some clones in this sample may be carry-over from other donors' samples.

The chain combines TRBV27 with TRBJ2-1; TCRdb's D call, TRBD1, is unchecked because there is no DNA. The CDR3 extends over 14 amino acids. Germline V lookup: CDR1 MNHEY, CDR2 SMNVEV (reference sequence). The CDR3: CASSPPLSYNEQFF.

V and J are TRBV7-3 and TRBJ2-7; no DNA is available, so the TRBD2 call from TCRdb remains unchecked. CDR1 SGHTA and CDR2 FQGTGA come from the germline V gene. The CDR3 length is 15 residues. CDR3 amino acids: CASSAGGSPTYEQYF.

The chain joins TRBV20-1 to TRBJ1-3. The CDR3 loop spans 12 amino acids. Per the germline V gene, CDR1 is DFQATT and CDR2 is SNEGSKA (reference sequence). This CDR3 reads CSARDMGNTIYF.

The gene calls are TRBV20-1 and TRBJ2-5; checking the TCRdb D call of TRBD1 is not possible without DNA. The CDR3 contains 15 residues. Germline CDR1 is DFQATT and CDR2 is SNEGSKA (reference sequence). CDR3: CSARVKTRERETQYF.